These T cell receptor beta chains were read from a single sample in a study of blood T cell repertoires in COVID-19. Method: immunoSEQ multiplex PCR; TCRdb's copy keeps in-frame clones and lacks some. The sample consists of 100,000 to 150,000 clones, approximately 85% of them appearing once. Sequences were obtained from peripheral blood. These receptors came from a man older than 75 with active or convalescent COVID-19. CDR3s include the opening cysteine and the closing phenylalanine or tryptophan. The order of the fields is D gene, clone size, J gene, CDR3 length, V gene, CDR3 DNA, CDR3 protein. A D gene is named only where the DNA matches it firmly. Size is stated for part of the rows, as once, few or many counts, or as a class when the clone is expanded.

d_call: .
clone_size: .
j_call: TRBJ2-7
cdr3_length: 15
v_call: TRBV5-8
cdr3_nt: TGTGCCAGCAGCTTGGCCTTACAGGGTCCCTACGAGCAGTACTTC
cdr3_aa: CASSLALQGPYEQYF

d_call: .
clone_size: .
j_call: TRBJ1-2
cdr3_length: 15
v_call: TRBV7-8
cdr3_nt: TGTGCCAGCAGCTTAGTGGACAGCGCTAACTATGGCTACACCTTC
cdr3_aa: CASSLVDSANYGYTF

d_call: TRBD1
clone_size: .
j_call: TRBJ2-7
cdr3_length: 13
v_call: TRBV10-3
cdr3_nt: TGTGCCATCACCGGGACAGGGGGGTACGAGCAGTACTTC
cdr3_aa: CAITGTGGYEQYF

d_call: TRBD1
clone_size: .
j_call: TRBJ2-7
cdr3_length: 15
v_call: TRBV5-4
cdr3_nt: TGTGCCAGCAGCTTGGGTCAGGGACAGGGGTACGAGCAGTACTTC
cdr3_aa: CASSLGQGQGYEQYF

d_call: TRBD2
clone_size: .
j_call: TRBJ2-5
cdr3_length: 14
v_call: TRBV5-1
cdr3_nt: TGCGCCAGCAGCTTACAGCGGGGGGAAGAGACCCAGTACTTC
cdr3_aa: CASSLQRGEETQYF

d_call: TRBD2
clone_size: .
j_call: TRBJ2-3
cdr3_length: 15
v_call: TRBV19
cdr3_nt: TGTGCCAGTAGTATCGTAGCGGGGGCCACAGATACGCAGTATTTT
cdr3_aa: CASSIVAGATDTQYF

d_call: TRBD1
clone_size: .
j_call: TRBJ2-5
cdr3_length: 15
v_call: TRBV11-2
cdr3_nt: TGTGCCAGCAGCTCCGGGACAGGGACGTTGGAGACCCAGTACTTC
cdr3_aa: CASSSGTGTLETQYF

d_call: .
clone_size: once
j_call: TRBJ1-6
cdr3_length: 15
v_call: TRBV7-2
cdr3_nt: TGTGCCAGCAGACAGTCGAGCTCCTATAATTCACCCCTCCACTTT
cdr3_aa: CASRQSSSYNSPLHF

d_call: .
clone_size: .
j_call: TRBJ2-7
cdr3_length: 13
v_call: TRBV19
cdr3_nt: TGTGCCACCCAAAGCGGCAGCTCCTACGAGCAGTACTTC
cdr3_aa: CATQSGSSYEQYF

d_call: .
clone_size: .
j_call: TRBJ2-5
cdr3_length: 12
v_call: TRBV7-3
cdr3_nt: TGTGCCAGCAGCTTACGGGGAGAGACCCAGTACTTC
cdr3_aa: CASSLRGETQYF

d_call: TRBD2
clone_size: once
j_call: TRBJ2-7
cdr3_length: 15
v_call: TRBV5-1
cdr3_nt: TGCGCCAGCAGCTTAGGGACTAGCAGCGTACACGAGCAGTACTTC
cdr3_aa: CASSLGTSSVHEQYF

d_call: TRBD1
clone_size: once
j_call: TRBJ2-5
cdr3_length: 14
v_call: TRBV28
cdr3_nt: TGTGCCAGCAGTCCGGGACAGAGGTCCGGAAGCCAGTACTTC
cdr3_aa: CASSPGQRSGSQYF

d_call: .
clone_size: .
j_call: TRBJ1-1
cdr3_length: 15
v_call: TRBV3-1/TRBV3-2
cdr3_nt: TGTGCCAGCAGCCAAGATTTACGCGTTAGCACTGAAGCTTTCTTT
cdr3_aa: CASSQDLRVSTEAFF

d_call: TRBD1
clone_size: once
j_call: TRBJ1-1
cdr3_length: 12
v_call: TRBV12-5
cdr3_nt: TGTGCTAGTGGTTTGCCGGCCAGGGGGGCTTTCTTT
cdr3_aa: CASGLPARGAFF

d_call: .
clone_size: .
j_call: TRBJ1-5
cdr3_length: 14
v_call: TRBV28
cdr3_nt: TGTGCCAATAGTAAAGGGCAGCGGAATCAGCCCCAGCATTTT
cdr3_aa: CANSKGQRNQPQHF

d_call: TRBD1
clone_size: .
j_call: TRBJ1-5
cdr3_length: 11
v_call: TRBV28
cdr3_nt: TGTGCCAGCAGTGGGACAGGGGTTTCGCATTTT
cdr3_aa: CASSGTGVSHF

d_call: TRBD1
clone_size: .
j_call: TRBJ2-1
cdr3_length: 18
v_call: TRBV19
cdr3_nt: TGTGCCAGTAGTATAGATCGGGGACAGGGAGCTTACTACAATGAGCAGTTCTTC
cdr3_aa: CASSIDRGQGAYYNEQFF

d_call: TRBD1
clone_size: .
j_call: TRBJ1-6
cdr3_length: 14
v_call: TRBV5-1
cdr3_nt: TGCGCCAGCACCTTACAGGGGAATAATTCACCCCTCCACTTT
cdr3_aa: CASTLQGNNSPLHF

d_call: TRBD1
clone_size: few
j_call: TRBJ1-2
cdr3_length: 16
v_call: TRBV5-5
cdr3_nt: TGTGCCAGCAGCTCAACGCCGGGACAGACTGACTATGGCTACACCTTC
cdr3_aa: CASSSTPGQTDYGYTF

d_call: TRBD2
clone_size: .
j_call: TRBJ2-3
cdr3_length: 15
v_call: TRBV3-1/TRBV3-2
cdr3_nt: TGTGCCAGCAGCCAAGGGCTAGCGGGGGAAGGGGGGCAGTATTTT
cdr3_aa: CASSQGLAGEGGQYF

d_call: TRBD1
clone_size: .
j_call: TRBJ2-3
cdr3_length: 16
v_call: TRBV5-1
cdr3_nt: TGCGCCAGCAGCCCCGGACAGGGCGTAATCACAGATACGCAGTATTTT
cdr3_aa: CASSPGQGVITDTQYF

d_call: TRBD2
clone_size: .
j_call: TRBJ2-1
cdr3_length: 16
v_call: TRBV7-2
cdr3_nt: TGTGCCAGCAGCTTAATTGGTCTAGCGGGGGGTCAAGAGCAGTTCTTC
cdr3_aa: CASSLIGLAGGQEQFF

d_call: .
clone_size: few
j_call: TRBJ2-4
cdr3_length: 14
v_call: TRBV24-1
cdr3_nt: TGTGCCACCAGTGCGGGTAGCGGATTAAACATTCAGTACTTC
cdr3_aa: CATSAGSGLNIQYF

d_call: .
clone_size: .
j_call: TRBJ1-2
cdr3_length: 13
v_call: TRBV27
cdr3_nt: TGTGCCAGCAGTCGGGGGGGGGCAGATGGCTACACCTTC
cdr3_aa: CASSRGGADGYTF

d_call: TRBD1
clone_size: once
j_call: TRBJ2-3
cdr3_length: 15
v_call: TRBV4-3
cdr3_nt: TGCGCCAGCAGCCAAGTTGACAGGGGCACAGATACGCAGTATTTT
cdr3_aa: CASSQVDRGTDTQYF

d_call: .
clone_size: .
j_call: TRBJ1-2
cdr3_length: 12
v_call: TRBV5-6
cdr3_nt: TGTGCCAGCAGGTTTCGCGTCTATGGCTACACCTTC
cdr3_aa: CASRFRVYGYTF

d_call: .
clone_size: .
j_call: TRBJ2-2
cdr3_length: 16
v_call: TRBV20-1
cdr3_nt: TGCAGTGCTAGTGGGGGCGGGAGTGAAGACACCGGGGAGCTGTTTTTT
cdr3_aa: CSASGGGSEDTGELFF

d_call: .
clone_size: .
j_call: TRBJ2-5
cdr3_length: 15
v_call: TRBV27
cdr3_nt: TGTGCCAGCAGGGCAGGGGGGCTGAAGCAAGAGACCCAGTACTTC
cdr3_aa: CASRAGGLKQETQYF

d_call: TRBD2
clone_size: .
j_call: TRBJ2-7
cdr3_length: 14
v_call: TRBV27
cdr3_nt: TGTGCCAGCAGAAAACTAGCGGACCTCCGCGAGCAGTACTTC
cdr3_aa: CASRKLADLREQYF

d_call: .
clone_size: few
j_call: TRBJ1-2
cdr3_length: 12
v_call: TRBV18
cdr3_nt: TGTGCCAGCTCGGACAACAGGGATGGCTACACCTTC
cdr3_aa: CASSDNRDGYTF

d_call: TRBD1
clone_size: once
j_call: TRBJ1-1
cdr3_length: 14
v_call: TRBV6-2/TRBV6-3
cdr3_nt: TGTGCCAGCAGTTACACACCGGGACAGACTGAAGCTTTCTTT
cdr3_aa: CASSYTPGQTEAFF

d_call: TRBD1
clone_size: .
j_call: TRBJ2-5
cdr3_length: 16
v_call: TRBV19
cdr3_nt: TGTGCCAGTAGTATTTCAACAGGGGGCGACCAAGAGACCCAGTACTTC
cdr3_aa: CASSISTGGDQETQYF

d_call: .
clone_size: .
j_call: TRBJ2-7
cdr3_length: 14
v_call: TRBV28
cdr3_nt: TGTGCCAGCAGTTTGTGGGGGGGCTATGACGAGCAGTACTTC
cdr3_aa: CASSLWGGYDEQYF

d_call: TRBD1
clone_size: .
j_call: TRBJ1-6
cdr3_length: 14
v_call: TRBV27
cdr3_nt: TGTGCCAGCAGTTCTACAGGGGTTAATTCACCCCTCCACTTT
cdr3_aa: CASSSTGVNSPLHF

d_call: .
clone_size: .
j_call: TRBJ1-2
cdr3_length: 16
v_call: TRBV19
cdr3_nt: TGTGCCAGTAGCCCTCGCTGGGGCCAGTTTAACTATGGCTACACCTTC
cdr3_aa: CASSPRWGQFNYGYTF

d_call: TRBD1
clone_size: .
j_call: TRBJ1-4
cdr3_length: 16
v_call: TRBV4-2
cdr3_nt: TGTGCCAGCAGCCAAGTGGCGGGACAGAGTAATGAAAAACTGTTTTTT
cdr3_aa: CASSQVAGQSNEKLFF

d_call: TRBD1
clone_size: .
j_call: TRBJ1-6
cdr3_length: 19
v_call: TRBV19
cdr3_nt: TGTGCCAGTAGTATAGCCCTCTCCTCTACGGACAGGGGAGGCTCACCCCTCCACTTT
cdr3_aa: CASSIALSSTDRGGSPLHF

d_call: TRBD1
clone_size: .
j_call: TRBJ2-1
cdr3_length: 16
v_call: TRBV2
cdr3_nt: TGTGCCAGCAGACCCAGGGACAGGGGGCTTCTCAATGAGCAGTTCTTC
cdr3_aa: CASRPRDRGLLNEQFF

d_call: TRBD2
clone_size: .
j_call: TRBJ2-1
cdr3_length: 22
v_call: TRBV19
cdr3_nt: TGTGCCAGTAGTACTAGGACAGGGGGCTTCGGGACTAGCGGGAGCATCGACAATGAGCAGTTCTTC
cdr3_aa: CASSTRTGGFGTSGSIDNEQFF

d_call: .
clone_size: .
j_call: TRBJ2-5
cdr3_length: 13
v_call: TRBV10-3
cdr3_nt: TGTGCCATCAGTGAGGGAGGGTTGGAGACCCAGTACTTC
cdr3_aa: CAISEGGLETQYF

d_call: .
clone_size: .
j_call: TRBJ2-1
cdr3_length: 15
v_call: TRBV7-6
cdr3_nt: TGTGCCAGCAGCTTAGGCGGGACGATGTACAATGAGCAGTTCTTC
cdr3_aa: CASSLGGTMYNEQFF

d_call: .
clone_size: .
j_call: TRBJ2-7
cdr3_length: 15
v_call: TRBV27
cdr3_nt: TGTGCCAGCAGTCCCAGGGTAGGTCTTGGCTACGAGCAGTACTTC
cdr3_aa: CASSPRVGLGYEQYF

d_call: .
clone_size: .
j_call: TRBJ2-1
cdr3_length: 15
v_call: TRBV6-5
cdr3_nt: TGTGCCAGCAGTTACTCAAAAGGTACCCGCGGGGAGCAGTTCTTC
cdr3_aa: CASSYSKGTRGEQFF

d_call: TRBD2
clone_size: .
j_call: TRBJ2-2
cdr3_length: 17
v_call: TRBV5-1
cdr3_nt: TGCGCCAGCAGCCGACTAGCGGGGGGATCAAACACCGGGGAGCTGTTTTTT
cdr3_aa: CASSRLAGGSNTGELFF

d_call: .
clone_size: .
j_call: TRBJ1-3
cdr3_length: 16
v_call: TRBV27
cdr3_nt: TGTGCCAGCAGTTCCCGTCCGAGCCGCTCTGGAAACACCATATATTTT
cdr3_aa: CASSSRPSRSGNTIYF

d_call: .
clone_size: once
j_call: TRBJ1-6
cdr3_length: 13
v_call: TRBV3-1/TRBV3-2
cdr3_nt: TGTGCCAGCAGCCCCCGGACAGATTCACCCCTCCACTTT
cdr3_aa: CASSPRTDSPLHF

d_call: TRBD2
clone_size: .
j_call: TRBJ2-3
cdr3_length: 14
v_call: TRBV27
cdr3_nt: TGTGCCAGCAAACGGGGGGGACACACAGATACGCAGTATTTT
cdr3_aa: CASKRGGHTDTQYF

d_call: .
clone_size: few
j_call: TRBJ1-1
cdr3_length: 13
v_call: TRBV27
cdr3_nt: TGTGCCAGCAGTTTGACGGGAGGCACTGAAGCTTTCTTT
cdr3_aa: CASSLTGGTEAFF

d_call: .
clone_size: .
j_call: TRBJ1-2
cdr3_length: 15
v_call: TRBV3-1/TRBV3-2
cdr3_nt: TGTGCCAGCAGCCAAGATAGGGGGTTGTTCTATGGCTACACCTTC
cdr3_aa: CASSQDRGLFYGYTF

d_call: TRBD1
clone_size: .
j_call: TRBJ1-5
cdr3_length: 15
v_call: TRBV19
cdr3_nt: TGTGCCAGTAGTATATCCGGGACAGTATATCAGCCCCAGCATTTT
cdr3_aa: CASSISGTVYQPQHF